Listed here are 25 T cell receptor beta chains from one sample, sequenced in a study of human T cells and chemical hapten exposure. TCRdb reprocessed the RACE reads with MiXCR, giving one entry per CDR3 protein. The data show 65,000 to 85,000 distinct CDR3 sequences, roughly 10% seen once. Time point noted: patch test 1, 2 weeks after DPC sensitization. The treatment: therapeutic diphenylcyclopropenone sensitization with weekly scalp DPC. The sample here was whole blood, taken in connection with sensitization to the hapten diphenylcyclopropenone (DPC). These receptors were obtained from a woman aged 55-75 years with alopecia areata. Some clones in this sample may be carry-over from other donors' samples.

This clonotype was observed many times. The chain links TRBV11-1 to TRBJ2-7; D uncertain. In germline, CDR1 is SGHAT, CDR2 FQDESV (reference sequence). Trimming pared 0 bases from V and 3 bases from J, leaving 9 bases between. The length of the CDR3 is 14 residues. CDR3: CASSLAPLYYEQYF. In nucleotides, the CDR3 is TGTGCCAGCAGCTTAGCGCCACTGTACTACGAGCAGTACTTC.

This clonotype was recorded a few times. The rearrangement links TRBV20-1 to TRBJ1-3; D is unclear. Germline V CDR1 and CDR2: DFQATT, SNEGSKA (reference sequence). V lost 0 bases, J lost 4 bases, and 7 bases lay in between. This CDR3 has 13 amino acids. In DNA, the CDR3 is TGCAGTGCTAGAGAGGGCGTAGGAAACACCATATATTTT. Its protein is CSAREGVGNTIYF.

This clonotype appeared a few times. The chain has TRBV10-1 and TRBJ1-2; D remains ambiguous. The CDR3 is 13 amino acids. V lost 8 bases and J 2 bases, leaving 12 bases between the germline ends. The germline gives CDR1 WNHNN, CDR2 SYGVQD (reference sequence). The CDR3 spells CASSKTPNYGYTF. Written as DNA, the CDR3 is TGCGCCAGCTCAAAGACCCCAAACTATGGCTACACCTTC.

This clonotype was seen ten or more times. V and J are TRBV28 and TRBJ1-4, with a weak D call TRBD1 (5 bases). Per the germline V gene, CDR1 is MDHEN and CDR2 is SYDVKM. The CDR3 sequence is 13 residues long. The CDR3 bases are TGTGCGGGAAACGAAGCAGGGAACGAAAAACTGTTTTTT. Translating gives CAGNEAGNEKLFF.

This clonotype was observed a handful of times. The chain joins TRBV9 to TRBJ2-1; 10 nucleotides line up with TRBD1. CDR1 is SGDLS, CDR2 YYNGEE, per germline. The length of the CDR3 is 14 residues. V dropped 4 bases and J dropped 5; count of bases not matched to a gene: 3. The CDR3 DNA is TGTGCCAGCAGCCGACAGGGGGCAAACAATGAGCAGTTCTTC. Protein product: CASSRQGANNEQFF.

This clonotype was observed a single time. The chain links TRBV7-8 to TRBJ1-2, with 9 positions matching TRBD1. The J segment lost 5 bases and the V segment lost 4 bases, leaving 5 bases of the junction unmatched. This CDR3 is built from 14 residues. Germline CDR1 and CDR2: SGHVS and FQNEAQ. The CDR3 nucleotides read TGTGCCAGCAGCTCCAGGACAGGGGTTTATGGCTACACCTTC. Translation: CASSSRTGVYGYTF.

This clonotype was detected only a few times. The V gene is TRBV30, the J gene TRBJ2-3; 8 bases are shared with TRBD2. The J segment lost 2 bases and the V segment lost 5 bases, leaving 6 bases of the junction unmatched. This CDR3 region has 14 residues. CDR1 GTSNPN and CDR2 SVGIG come from the germline V gene (reference sequence). CDR3 sequence reads: CAWGRGAPTDTQYF. CDR3 coding DNA: TGTGCCTGGGGGCGGGGGGCGCCCACAGATACGCAGTATTTT.

Ten or more counts support this clonotype. This CDR3 reads CASSGTRGYTF. The CDR3 DNA reads as TGTGCCAGTAGTGGGACACGGGGCTACACCTTC. The J gene is TRBJ1-2, the V gene TRBV19, with D tentatively TRBD1 (6 bases). This CDR3 spans 11 amino acids. V was shortened by 5 bases and J by 8 bases, with 9 bases between the two germline ends. Per the germline V gene, CDR1 is LNHDA and CDR2 is SQIVND (reference sequence).

The gene calls are TRBV4-1 and TRBJ1-2, with D possibly TRBD1 on 6 matching bases. Trimming removed 4 bases from V and 0 bases from J, with 9 bases in between. The germline V gene has CDR1 MGHRA and CDR2 YSYEKL. The CDR3 runs to 14 residues. CDR3 in DNA: TGCGCCAGCAGCCCAGGACAGACTAACTATGGCTACACCTTC. It yields the protein CASSPGQTNYGYTF.

This chain uses TRBV15 with TRBJ2-7, with no clear D. The CDR3 sequence is 14 residues long. Germline CDR1 is LNHNV and CDR2 is YYDKDF (reference sequence). V lost 0 bases to trimming and J lost 1 base, with 7 bases between them. CDR3 DNA: TGTGCCACCAGCAGAGATCCGGAATCCTACGAGCAGTACTTC. This encodes CATSRDPESYEQYF.

This clonotype was recorded at least ten times. The DNA of the CDR3 is TGTGCCAGCAGCCTGGGACAGAGGGGTGAAAAACTGTTTTTT. This translates into CASSLGQRGEKLFF. This chain joins TRBV4-2 and TRBJ1-4; 7 bases map to TRBD1. Germline assignment: CDR1 LGHNA and CDR2 YNFKEQ. There are 14 residues in the CDR3. The trim removed 4 bases at V and 7 bases at J, leaving 6 bases unmatched.

This clonotype occurred many times. The chain carries TRBV6-6 and TRBJ1-5; D ambiguous. The CDR3 totals 16 residues. The V and J ends lost 0 bases and 2 bases respectively, with 11 bases between them. In germline, CDR1 is MNHNY, CDR2 SVGAGI (reference sequence). DNA of the CDR3: TGTGCCAGCAGTTACTCGACGGGATTTGGCAATCAGCCCCAGCATTTT. Protein product: CASSYSTGFGNQPQHF.

V and J are TRBV9 and TRBJ2-5; maybe TRBD1 (6 bases). Germline lookup yields CDR1 SGDLS and CDR2 YYNGEE. V lost 7 bases and J lost 0, with 13 bases in between. CDR3 length equals 14 residues. CDR3 loop: CASGLGQNQETQYF. Here the CDR3 DNA reads TGTGCCAGCGGTCTCGGACAGAACCAAGAGACCCAGTACTTC. Full variable domain (remainder filled in from reference TRBV9 and TRBJ2-5): DSGVTQTPKHLITATGQRVTLRCSPRSGDLSVYWYQQSLDQGLQFLIQYYNGEERAKGNILERFSAQQFPDLHSELNLSSLELGDSALYFCASGLGQNQETQYFGPGTRLLVL.

This clonotype was detected ten times or more. The chain recombines TRBV10-3 with TRBJ1-1; no definite D call. Trimming shortened V by 8 bases and J by 8 bases, and 9 bases separated the two germline ends. The CDR3 is made up of 10 amino acids. Looked up from germline, CDR1 is ENHRY and CDR2 is SYGVKD. The chain's CDR3 is CAIGFDEAFF. CDR3 sequence (DNA): TGTGCCATCGGGTTTGACGAAGCTTTCTTT.

This clonotype turned up a few times. The chain carries TRBV28 and TRBJ2-5; 9 bases map to TRBD1. V was pared by 4 bases and J by 5 bases, with 8 bases of the junction left unmatched. The germline CDR1 and CDR2 sequences are MDHEN and SYDVKM. The CDR3 is 15 amino acids. CDR3 loop: CASSYRTGVGETQYF. In DNA form, the CDR3 reads TGTGCCAGCAGTTACCGGACAGGGGTGGGGGAGACCCAGTACTTC. Variable domain in full (rest from reference TRBV28 and TRBJ2-5): DVKVTQSSRYLVKRTGEKVFLECVQDMDHENMFWYRQDPGLGLRLIYFSYDVKMKEKGDIPEGYSVSREKKERFSLILESASTNQTSMYLCASSYRTGVGETQYFGPGTRLLVL.

Ten or more counts support this clonotype. The V call is TRBV11-2, the J call TRBJ2-4, with D maybe TRBD1 (5 bases). CDR1 and CDR2 from the germline V gene are SGHAT and FQNNGV. This CDR3 is built from 14 residues. The V and J ends lost 1 base and 4 bases respectively, with 8 bases between them. The CDR3 region has the DNA TGTGCCAGCAGCTTAGGGCAGGGAAAAAACATTCAGTACTTC. Translation gives CASSLGQGKNIQYF.

The genes are TRBV20-1 and TRBJ1-1; D perhaps matches TRBD1 (5 bases). The germline V and J ends were trimmed by 6 bases and 4 bases, with 18 bases remaining between them. Germline V CDR1 and CDR2: DFQATT, SNEGSKA (reference sequence). The CDR3 is 14 residues long. The CDR3 bases are TGCAGTGCACTCCTCTTGGGGGGGAGCACTGAAGCTTTCTTT. Its protein is CSALLLGGSTEAFF.

The chain links TRBV6-1 to TRBJ1-5; D is uncertain. Trimming removed 2 bases from V and 3 bases from J, with 17 bases in between. Germline lookup yields CDR1 MNHNS and CDR2 SASEGT. The CDR3 length is 17 residues. The CDR3, as DNA: TGTGCCAGCAGTGAAAACCCCCACGTGGGAGCCAATCAGCCCCAGCATTTT. This translates into CASSENPHVGANQPQHF.

This clonotype was recorded at least ten times. The DNA for the CDR3 is TGTGCCAGCAGCTCTGGAGGGGACATAGGGAATACTGAAGCTTTCTTT. Protein product: CASSSGGDIGNTEAFF. This sequence joins TRBV7-2 and TRBJ1-1, with D perhaps matching TRBD1 (6 bases). This CDR3 has 16 amino acids. CDR1 is SGHTA, CDR2 FQGNSA, per germline. The V end lost 4 bases, the J end lost 5 bases, and 20 bases lay between the germline ends.

Of note for this clonotype: A much larger clone differs by one base, so this may be a read error. The V call is TRBV7-9, the J call TRBJ2-3, with no clear D. With 1 base removed from V and 4 bases from J, the gap between germline ends came to 12 bases. Per germline, CDR1 SEHNR and CDR2 FQNEAQ (reference sequence). This CDR3 spans 15 amino acids. CDR3 protein: CASSLGTKSADTQYF. The CDR3 nucleotides are TGTGCCAGCAGCTTAGGGACCAAAAGCGCAGATACGCAGTATTTT.

V and J are TRBV25-1 and TRBJ1-2; the match to TRBD1 covers 7 bases. The germline CDR1 and CDR2 sequences are MGHDK and SYGVNS. This CDR3 has 15 residues. V dropped 3 bases and J dropped 3; count of bases not matched to a gene: 7. The CDR3 region has the DNA TGTGCCAGCAGTGACCCAAGACAGGGCCACTATGGCTACACCTTC. It codes for CASSDPRQGHYGYTF.

V and J are TRBV30 and TRBJ1-1; the match to TRBD1 covers 7 bases. This CDR3 has 15 residues. Trimming removed 1 base from V and 2 bases from J; junction bases left unmatched: 7. From germline, CDR1 is GTSNPN and CDR2 SVGIG (reference sequence). CDR3 amino acids: CAWSDEGAVNTEAFF. The CDR3 DNA reads as TGTGCCTGGAGTGACGAGGGGGCAGTCAACACTGAAGCTTTCTTT.

This chain connects TRBV29-1 to TRBJ1-1; no clear D gene. Germline V lookup: CDR1 SQVTM, CDR2 ANQGSEA. V lost 2 bases and J 5 bases, leaving 12 bases between the germline ends. The CDR3 has 13 amino acids. CDR3 region: CSVEFGIRTEAFF. The CDR3 DNA follows: TGCAGCGTTGAATTTGGGATCCGAACTGAAGCTTTCTTT.

There are many counts of this clonotype. The CDR3 is CASSPFDQGGGDVTGELFF. In DNA, the CDR3 is TGTGCCAGCTCACCGTTTGATCAGGGGGGCGGAGACGTGACCGGGGAGCTGTTTTTT. The chain joins TRBV18 to TRBJ2-2; TRBD1 might be the D (7 bases). The germline V gene encodes CDR1 KGHSH and CDR2 LQKENI. The CDR3 runs 19 residues. Trimming took 3 bases from V and 5 from J, leaving 25 bases between them.

This clonotype was seen many times. This chain joins TRBV20-1 and TRBJ1-3; 8 nucleotides line up with TRBD1. From germline, CDR1 is DFQATT and CDR2 SNEGSKA (reference sequence). J gave up 3 bases and V 1 base, and 2 bases lay outside the gene matches. The CDR3 contains 14 residues. The CDR3 is CSARAGGNGNTIYF. The CDR3, as DNA: TGCAGTGCTAGAGCAGGGGGCAATGGAAACACCATATATTTT.